The sample holds many counts of the clone carrying this T cell receptor (beta chain). Its target is unknown. This sample stems from a study of human T cells and chemical hapten exposure. General study findings and limits: Significantly more large CDR3 similarity clusters were formed by expanded TCRs than by controls. Positive correlation was observed between PT1 expanded TCR counts and patch test score.

TCRdb reanalysed the RACE reads using MiXCR and keeps one entry per CDR3 protein. Of about 82,000 distinct CDR3 sequences listed, approximately 13% were seen once; the top ten hold around 5.8%. Time point reported: patch test 3, about 24 weeks after DPC sensitization. Treatment: therapeutic diphenylcyclopropenone sensitization with weekly scalp DPC. Germline V lookup: CDR1 LNHDA, CDR2 SQIVND (reference sequence). The CDR3 is 13 amino acids. V was clipped by 0 bases and J by 12 bases, with 12 bases between them. This TCR was sampled from a woman aged 45-65 years with alopecia areata. Some clones in this sample may be carry-over from other donors' samples. This chain joins TRBV19 and TRBJ2-1, with D possibly TRBD2 on 6 matching bases. The sample in question was whole blood, obtained in connection with sensitization to the hapten diphenylcyclopropenone (DPC). The CDR3 DNA reads TGTGCCAGTAGTATAGACGGGACCGGGGGGCAGTTCTTC. It specifies CASSIDGTGGQFF. Together with reference TRBV19 and TRBJ2-1, the CDR3 gives the full variable domain: DGGITQSPKYLFRKEGQNVTLSCEQNLNHDAMYWYRQDPGQGLRLIYYSQIVNDFQKGDIAEGYSVSREKKESFPLTVTSAQKNPTAFYLCASSIDGTGGQFFGPGTRLTVL.